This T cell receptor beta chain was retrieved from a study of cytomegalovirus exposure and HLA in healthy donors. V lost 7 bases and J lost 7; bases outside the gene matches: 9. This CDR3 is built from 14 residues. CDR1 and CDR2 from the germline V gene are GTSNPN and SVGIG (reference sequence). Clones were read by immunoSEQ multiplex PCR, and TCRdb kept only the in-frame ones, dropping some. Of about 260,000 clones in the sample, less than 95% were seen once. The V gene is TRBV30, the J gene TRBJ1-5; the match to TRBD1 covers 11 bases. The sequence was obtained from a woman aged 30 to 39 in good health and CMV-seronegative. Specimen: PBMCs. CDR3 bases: TGTGCCTCCGAGGACAGGGGGCGTAGGCAGCCCCAGCATTTT. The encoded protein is CASEDRGRRQPQHF. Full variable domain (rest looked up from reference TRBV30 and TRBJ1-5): SQTIHQWPATLVQPVGSPLSLECTVEGTSNPNLYWYRQAAGRGLQLLFYSVGIGQISSEVPQNLSASRPQDRQFILSSKKLLLSDSGFYLCASEDRGRRQPQHFGDGTRLSIL.